The clone carrying this T cell receptor (beta chain) occurred a few times. Antigen: not known. It was with a sample-barcoded 5' primer and a J-beta primer mix that a second PCR of roughly 7 to 11 cycles was run. TCRdb reanalysed the 5' RACE reads using MiXCR and keeps one entry per CDR3 protein. The sample consists of some 860,000 distinct CDR3 sequences, approximately 60% of them appearing once. J lost 5 bases, V lost 4 bases, and 8 bases had no gene match. Germline V gene sequence: CDR1 MNHEY, CDR2 SVGAGI. The CDR3 covers 15 residues. The data were obtained in a study of blood T cells in healthy people across ages. Study-level results: The lack of PBMC sorting stopped any conclusive naive versus antigen-experienced comparison.

The genes are TRBV6-5 and TRBJ2-5, with 9 positions matching TRBD1. Sample: blood. The receptor was isolated from a middle-aged man in good health. The CDR3 loop reads CASSSTGGVGETQYF. CDR3 nucleotide sequence: TGTGCCAGCAGTTCTACAGGGGGCGTAGGGGAGACCCAGTACTTC.